The present entry profiles one T cell receptor (beta chain) with its context. The CDR3 is 14 amino acids. Trimming removed 9 bases from V and 4 bases from J; junction bases left unmatched: 4. Germline CDR1 is ENHRY and CDR2 is SYGVKD. The data stem from a study of control samples from healthy donors and cancer patients. Using immunoSEQ multiplex PCR, the repertoire was profiled, and TCRdb retains in-frame clones only, with some absent. The sample lists 130,000 or so clones; over 85% were seen once. The V call is TRBV10-3, the J call TRBJ2-2; 11 bases align to TRBD2. The sequence derives from a man between 50 and 59 years old with head and neck cancer. The sample consisted of PBMCs. This CDR3 is CAISGRGGTGELFF. As DNA, the CDR3 is TGTGCCATTAGCGGGAGGGGAGGCACCGGGGAGCTGTTTTTT.